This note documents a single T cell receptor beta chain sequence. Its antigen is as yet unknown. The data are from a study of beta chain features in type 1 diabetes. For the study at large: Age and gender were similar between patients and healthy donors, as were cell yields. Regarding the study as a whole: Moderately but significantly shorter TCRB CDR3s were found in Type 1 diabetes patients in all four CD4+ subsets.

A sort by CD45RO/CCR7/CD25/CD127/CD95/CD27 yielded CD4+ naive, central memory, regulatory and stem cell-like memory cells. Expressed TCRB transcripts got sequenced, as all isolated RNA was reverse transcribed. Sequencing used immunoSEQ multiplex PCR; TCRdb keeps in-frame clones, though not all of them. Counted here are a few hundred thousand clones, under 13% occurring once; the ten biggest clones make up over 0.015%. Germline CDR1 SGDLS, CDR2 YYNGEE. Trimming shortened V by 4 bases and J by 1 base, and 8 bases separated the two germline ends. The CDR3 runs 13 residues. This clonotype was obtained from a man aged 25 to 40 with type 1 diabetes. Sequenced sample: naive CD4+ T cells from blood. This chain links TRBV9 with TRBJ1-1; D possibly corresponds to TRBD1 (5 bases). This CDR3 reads CASSTGQNTEAFF. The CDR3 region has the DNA TGTGCCAGCAGCACCGGACAGAACACTGAAGCTTTCTTT. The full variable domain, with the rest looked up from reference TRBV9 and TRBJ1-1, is DSGVTQTPKHLITATGQRVTLRCSPRSGDLSVYWYQQSLDQGLQFLIQYYNGEERAKGNILERFSAQQFPDLHSELNLSSLELGDSALYFCASSTGQNTEAFFGQGTRLTVV.